The table lists the clone carrying this T cell receptor beta chain with a few counts. The CDR3 covers 15 residues. Deletions cut 8 bases from V and 0 bases from J, with 11 bases between. The V gene's germline CDR1 is LGHNA and CDR2 YSLEER. These data originate in a study of T cell responses to AZD1222 COVID-19 vaccine. Second doses that came at about 4 or about 12 weeks were put together. The data were produced by immunoSEQ multiplex PCR, yet TCRdb's version contains in-frame clones alone and is incomplete. The sample yields approximately 130,000 clones, around 89% seen once. The receptor's source is an adult who received the AZD1222 COVID-19 vaccine. The chain employs TRBV4-3 and TRBJ1-6; D not resolved. This specimen consisted of peripheral blood, obtained 28 days after the second AZD1222 dose. The CDR3 loop is CASGDRSSYNSPLHF. For the CDR3, the DNA is TGCGCCAGCGGCGACCGAAGCTCCTATAATTCACCCCTCCACTTT.